This T cell receptor (beta chain) stems from a study of T-cell memory formation after mild COVID-19. Germline assignment: CDR1 SGHRS and CDR2 YFSETQ. The CDR3 totals 12 residues. Ten or more counts support this clonotype. At one end the junction does not follow the germline gene, possibly because of a read error. TCRdb analysed the 5' RACE reads with MiXCR anew, one entry per CDR3 protein. The table includes under 250,000 distinct CDR3 sequences, roughly a tenth detected once. Material: PBMCs or a T cell subset sorted from them (not recorded which). The chain has TRBV5-1 and TRBJ2-1; D gene ambiguous. The clonotype was recovered from a man between 18 and 29 years old who had mild COVID-19 (a few samples of this study predate the infection). Cell type and time point are not known. The CDR3 spells CASSSDYNERFF. The DNA for the CDR3 is TGCGCCAGCAGCTCGGATTACAATGAGCGGTTCTTC.